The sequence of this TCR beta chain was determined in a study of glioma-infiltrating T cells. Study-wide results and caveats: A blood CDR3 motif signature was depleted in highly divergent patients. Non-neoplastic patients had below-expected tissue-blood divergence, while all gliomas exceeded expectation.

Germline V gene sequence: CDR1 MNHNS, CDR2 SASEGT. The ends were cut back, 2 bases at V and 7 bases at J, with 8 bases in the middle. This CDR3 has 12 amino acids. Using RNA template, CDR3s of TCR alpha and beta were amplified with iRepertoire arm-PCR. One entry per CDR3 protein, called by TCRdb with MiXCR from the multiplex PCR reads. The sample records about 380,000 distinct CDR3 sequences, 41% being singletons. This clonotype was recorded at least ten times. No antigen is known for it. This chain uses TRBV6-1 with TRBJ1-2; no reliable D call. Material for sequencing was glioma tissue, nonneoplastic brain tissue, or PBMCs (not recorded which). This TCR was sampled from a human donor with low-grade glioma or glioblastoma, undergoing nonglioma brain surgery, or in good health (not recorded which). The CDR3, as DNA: TGTGCCAGCAGTGAAAGCGTGAGTGGCTACACCTTC. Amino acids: CASSESVSGYTF.